Each of the 8 T cell receptor beta chains below was sequenced from the same sample in a study of T cell repertoires in cytomegalovirus infection. TCRdb fed the reads into MiXCR, producing one record per CDR3 protein. The sample has 650,000 to 900,000 distinct CDR3 sequences; around a third are singletons. Their target antigens are unknown. The source material was cultured CD8+ T cells from PBMCs, sampled from culture after CMV antigen stimulation. The receptors were sampled from a human donor in good health (CMV status not recorded). Some clones in this sample may be carry-over from other donors' samples.

This clonotype was observed a handful of times. This chain connects TRBV18 to TRBJ2-1; D not resolved. The V gene's germline CDR1 is KGHSH and CDR2 LQKENI. The V and J ends lost 6 bases and 0 bases respectively, with 12 bases between them. The CDR3 runs to 15 residues. This CDR3 reads CASSLAWSSYNEQFF. The DNA of the CDR3 is TGTGCCAGCTCTCTCGCCTGGAGCTCCTACAATGAGCAGTTCTTC.

This chain joins TRBV12-3 or TRBV12-4 and TRBJ2-7; TRBD1 agrees at 9 bases. V lost 3 bases and J lost 0; bases outside the gene matches: 3. The CDR3 spans 15 residues. The DNA of the CDR3 is TGTGCCAGCAGTTTCCAACAGGGGGCCTCCTACGAGCAGTACTTC. Its translation: CASSFQQGASYEQYF.

V is TRBV27 and J is TRBJ1-2, with TRBD1 as a possible D gene (5 bases). The V end was cut by 10 bases, the J end by 0 bases, with 12 bases between. In germline, CDR1 is MNHEY, CDR2 SMNVEV (reference sequence). This CDR3 region has 13 residues. The CDR3 DNA is TGTGCCACAGGGATTTCCCCTAACTATGGCTACACCTTC. Protein: CATGISPNYGYTF.

The chain couples TRBV19 to TRBJ1-1; the D gene is possibly TRBD1 (6 bases). The germline gives CDR1 LNHDA, CDR2 SQIVND (reference sequence). Trimming stripped 3 bases from V and 0 bases from J, with 11 bases between. The CDR3 contains 15 residues. In DNA form, the CDR3 reads TGTGCCAGTAGTATTGGTCAGGGGCTGAACACTGAAGCTTTCTTT. It yields the protein CASSIGQGLNTEAFF.

J is TRBJ2-1 and V is TRBV20-1, with TRBD1 matching over 7 bases. The CDR3 extends over 16 amino acids. The V segment lost 6 bases and the J segment 0 bases; nucleotides outside the gene matches: 11. Germline loops: CDR1 DFQATT, CDR2 SNEGSKA (reference sequence). CDR3 amino acids: CSALDRAQSSYNEQFF. The CDR3 DNA reads as TGCAGTGCCCTTGACAGGGCTCAGAGCTCCTACAATGAGCAGTTCTTC.

This clonotype was found once. The chain has TRBV7-9 and TRBJ2-5, with unresolved D. CDR3 length equals 14 residues. Germline loops: CDR1 SEHNR, CDR2 FQNEAQ (reference sequence). Trimming took 2 bases from V and 5 from J, leaving 12 bases between them. In DNA form, the CDR3 reads TGTGCCAGCAGCTTAAAGTCCAGCCAGGAGACCCAGTACTTC. Its translation: CASSLKSSQETQYF.

This clonotype was picked up a small number of times. The chain has TRBV10-3 and TRBJ2-3; D is unclear. The CDR3 is 15 residues long. Germline V CDR1 and CDR2: ENHRY, SYGVKD. The V and J ends lost 2 bases and 0 bases respectively, with 9 bases between them. CDR3 in amino acids: CAISEGFASTDTQYF. CDR3 DNA: TGTGCCATCAGTGAGGGCTTTGCTAGCACAGATACGCAGTATTTT.

This chain links TRBV5-5 with TRBJ2-3; weak D call: TRBD2 (6 bases). V lost 4 bases and J 2 bases, leaving 20 bases between the germline ends. Looked up from germline, CDR1 is SGHKS and CDR2 is YYEKEE (reference sequence). This CDR3 is 17 amino acids long. The chain's CDR3 is CASSILEGPRFTDTQYF. For the CDR3, the DNA is TGTGCCAGCAGCATCCTGGAGGGGCCTCGTTTCACAGATACGCAGTATTTT.